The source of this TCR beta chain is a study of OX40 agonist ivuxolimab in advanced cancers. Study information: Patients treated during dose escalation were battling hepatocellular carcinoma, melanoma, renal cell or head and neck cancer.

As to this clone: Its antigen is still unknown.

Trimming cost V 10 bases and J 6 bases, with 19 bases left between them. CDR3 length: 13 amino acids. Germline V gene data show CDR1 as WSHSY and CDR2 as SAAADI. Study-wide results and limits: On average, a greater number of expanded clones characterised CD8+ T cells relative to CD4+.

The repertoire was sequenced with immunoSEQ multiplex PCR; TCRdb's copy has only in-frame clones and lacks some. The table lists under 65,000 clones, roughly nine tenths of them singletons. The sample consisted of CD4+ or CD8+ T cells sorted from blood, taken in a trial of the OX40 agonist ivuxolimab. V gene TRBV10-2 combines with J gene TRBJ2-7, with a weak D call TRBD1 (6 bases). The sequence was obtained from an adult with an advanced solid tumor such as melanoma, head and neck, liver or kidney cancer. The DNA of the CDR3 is TGCGCCACCATAAAGACCAGGGGCCTCGAGCAGTACTTC. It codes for CATIKTRGLEQYF.